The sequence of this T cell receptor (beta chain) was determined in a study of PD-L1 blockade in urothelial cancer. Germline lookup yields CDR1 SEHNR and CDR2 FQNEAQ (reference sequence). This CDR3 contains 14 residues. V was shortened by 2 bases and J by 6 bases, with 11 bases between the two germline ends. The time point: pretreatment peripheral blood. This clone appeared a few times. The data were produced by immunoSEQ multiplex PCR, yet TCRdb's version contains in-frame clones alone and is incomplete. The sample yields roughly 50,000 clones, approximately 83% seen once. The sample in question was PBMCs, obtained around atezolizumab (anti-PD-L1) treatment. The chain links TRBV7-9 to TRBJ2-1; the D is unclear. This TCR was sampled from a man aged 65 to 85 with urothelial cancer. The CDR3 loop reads CASSLTAQINEQFF. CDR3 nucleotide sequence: TGTGCCAGCAGCTTAACGGCACAGATCAATGAGCAGTTCTTC.